A selection of T cell receptor beta chains follows, all from one sample in a study of PD-1 blockade in classical Hodgkin lymphoma. Profiled with immunoSEQ multiplex PCR; TCRdb holds only in-frame clones, not every one. The sample holds around 46,000 clones, around 89% seen once. Sequencing used peripheral blood mononuclear cells (PBMCs), obtained before the fourth cycle of nivolumab. The source is a human donor with classical Hodgkin lymphoma. Both conserved end residues are part of each CDR3.

J: TRBJ2-5
V: TRBV13
CDR3: CASSLITVGGKEETQYF

J: TRBJ2-1
V: TRBV27
CDR3: CASSFIDFYNEQFF

J: TRBJ1-3
V: TRBV7-2
CDR3: CASSRLLSGNTIYF

J: TRBJ2-7
V: TRBV15
CDR3: CATSRDIAGGSYEQYF

J: TRBJ2-7
V: TRBV15
CDR3: CATSIATSEQYF

J: TRBJ2-5
V: TRBV4-2
CDR3: CASSQDGGKAHFQSVYF

J: TRBJ2-3
V: TRBV19
CDR3: CASSVTGVRNTQYF

J: TRBJ2-5
V: TRBV4-1
CDR3: CASSRQGPQETQYF

J: TRBJ1-2
V: TRBV4-1
CDR3: CASSQGGQGNYGYTF

J: TRBJ2-2
V: TRBV5-1
CDR3: CASSPDRTGTGELFF